Below, 6 T cell receptor beta chains from the same sample are listed, as sequenced in a study of blood T cell repertoires in COVID-19. Produced via immunoSEQ multiplex PCR; TCRdb's table is partial and in-frame only. The sample yields some 260,000 clones, about 86% seen once. The sequenced sample was peripheral blood. The receptors here all came from an elderly man with acute or convalescent COVID-19.

CDR3 protein: CASTIWGGEQYF. The CDR3 DNA is TGTGCCAGCACCATATGGGGGGGCGAGCAGTACTTC. The chain has TRBV12-3 or TRBV12-4 and TRBJ2-7; 7 positions match TRBD2. V dropped 7 bases and J dropped 6; count of bases not matched to a gene: 6. This CDR3 has 12 amino acids.

The V call is TRBV20-1, the J call TRBJ2-7; D unresolved. CDR3 size: 14 residues. Trimming removed 3 bases from V and 0 bases from J, with 12 bases in between. Germline-derived CDR1 and CDR2 are DFQATT and SNEGSKA (reference sequence). The CDR3 loop reads CSASNPQNSYEQYF. CDR3 nucleotide sequence: TGCAGTGCTAGTAACCCACAGAACTCCTACGAGCAGTACTTC.

The chain has TRBV5-6 and TRBJ1-6; TRBD1 matches at 8 bases. The CDR3 is made up of 14 amino acids. The V segment lost 7 bases and the J segment 6 bases; nucleotides outside the gene matches: 6. Germline assignment: CDR1 SGHDT and CDR2 YYEEEE. CDR3 region: CASASDRGNSPLHF. CDR3 nucleotides: TGTGCCAGCGCCTCCGACAGGGGTAATTCACCCCTCCACTTT.

V gene TRBV6-4 combines with J gene TRBJ2-1; 7 bases map to TRBD2. J lost 8 bases, V lost 3 bases, and 10 bases had no gene match. The CDR3 totals 15 residues. Germline lookup yields CDR1 MRHNA and CDR2 SNTAGT. The CDR3 sequence: CASSEVPGGNDEQFF. CDR3 nucleotides: TGTGCCAGCAGTGAGGTTCCGGGGGGTAACGATGAGCAGTTCTTC.

This clone occurred once. V usage is TRBV5-1 and J usage is TRBJ2-5; 7 bases map to TRBD1. The CDR3 length is 14 residues. Trimming cost V 2 bases and J 2 bases; bases outside gene matches: 3. Germline CDR1 is SGHRS and CDR2 is YFSETQ. CDR3 in DNA: TGCGCCAGCAGCTTATTCAGGGGGCAAGAGACCCAGTACTTC. Translated: CASSLFRGQETQYF.

The genes are TRBV9 and TRBJ2-3, with a tentative D call TRBD1 (6 bases). The CDR3 has 14 residues. Trimming shortened V by 3 bases and J by 0 bases, and 8 bases separated the two germline ends. Germline V gene data show CDR1 as SGDLS and CDR2 as YYNGEE. The CDR3 DNA reads as TGTGCCAGCAGCGCGACAGGAAGCACAGATACGCAGTATTTT. Its protein is CASSATGSTDTQYF.